A selection of T cell receptor beta chains follows, all from one sample in a study of T cell changes during pregnancy in multiple sclerosis. TCRdb keeps only in-frame clones here, not all; method: immunoSEQ multiplex PCR. The repertoire includes roughly 40,000 clones, more than 90% of them detected once, and approximately 0.38% sits in the top ten. This material consisted of CD4+ T cells from peripheral blood mononuclear cells, taken in the second trimester of pregnancy. These receptors all come from a female donor with multiple sclerosis, enrolled in a pregnancy study. CDR3s include the opening cysteine and the closing phenylalanine or tryptophan. Each record gives: V gene, clone size, D gene, J gene, CDR3 protein, CDR3 DNA. A D gene is named only where the DNA matches it firmly. Part of the rows lack a size; the others show once, few, many or a class for expanded clones.

TRBV18	NA	TRBD2	TRBJ2-7	CASSLTGRALHDGYEQYF	TGTGCCAGCTCTCTTACCGGGAGGGCGCTACACGATGGTTACGAGCAGTACTTC
TRBV19	NA	TRBD1	TRBJ1-6	CASREGAGNSPLHF	TGTGCCAGTAGGGAGGGGGCGGGGAATTCACCCCTCCACTTT
TRBV20-1	NA	NA	TRBJ2-5	CSAGRRTQYF	TGCAGTGCTGGTCGTAGGACCCAGTACTTC
TRBV7-8	once	NA	TRBJ1-2	CASSLVGQGGNGYTF	TGTGCCAGCAGCTTAGTGGGGCAGGGAGGGAATGGCTACACCTTC
TRBV4-1	once	NA	TRBJ2-1	CASSQDRGGAGAQFF	TGCGCCAGCAGCCAAGATAGGGGGGGGGCGGGAGCGCAGTTCTTC
TRBV30	NA	TRBD1	TRBJ2-7	CAWTHKQGLFSYEQYF	TGTGCCTGGACACACAAACAGGGGCTTTTCTCCTACGAGCAGTACTTC
TRBV18	few	NA	TRBJ1-1	CASSPGHFEAFF	TGTGCCAGCTCACCAGGACACTTTGAAGCTTTCTTT
TRBV28	once	TRBD2	TRBJ2-3	CASSPGLSGSFLGDTQYF	TGTGCCAGCAGTCCAGGCCTCAGCGGGAGCTTCCTCGGAGATACGCAGTATTTT
TRBV28	NA	NA	TRBJ2-5	CASSGETQYF	TGTGCCAGCAGCGGAGAGACCCAGTACTTC
TRBV7-2	NA	NA	TRBJ2-7	CASSSDIQNSYEQYF	TGTGCCAGCAGCTCAGACATCCAGAACTCCTACGAGCAGTACTTC
TRBV19	NA	TRBD1	TRBJ1-3	CASSMIQGSGNTIYF	TGTGCCAGTAGTATGATACAGGGGTCTGGAAACACCATATATTTT
TRBV10-1	NA	NA	TRBJ2-7	CASSESGVWEQYF	TGCGCCAGCAGTGAGTCTGGAGTCTGGGAGCAGTACTTC
TRBV7-3	NA	NA	TRBJ2-3	CASSLGGSDTQYF	TGTGCCAGCAGCTTAGGCGGCTCAGATACGCAGTATTTT
TRBV7-9	NA	NA	TRBJ2-2	CASSLVGSTANTGELFF	TGTGCCAGCAGCTTAGTTGGGAGTACGGCGAACACCGGGGAGCTGTTTTTT
TRBV15	once	NA	TRBJ1-1	CATSRDWGRGKNTEAFF	TGTGCCACCAGCAGAGATTGGGGGAGGGGGAAGAACACTGAAGCTTTCTTT
TRBV6-5	once	TRBD1	TRBJ2-7	CASSYSGQGAYEQYF	TGTGCCAGCAGTTACTCGGGACAGGGGGCTTACGAGCAGTACTTC
TRBV25-1	NA	NA	TRBJ2-1	CASRGAPRVNEQFF	TGTGCCAGCAGGGGGGCCCCTAGAGTGAATGAGCAGTTCTTC
TRBV19	NA	NA	TRBJ2-7	CATTDRDYEQYF	TGTGCCACTACGGACAGAGACTACGAGCAGTACTTC
TRBV27	NA	TRBD1	TRBJ2-6	CASSPTGEVNVLTF	TGTGCCAGTAGCCCGACAGGGGAAGTCAACGTCCTGACTTTC
TRBV5-1	NA	TRBD1	TRBJ1-4	CASSPHTGGGEKLFF	TGCGCCAGCAGCCCGCATACAGGGGGAGGTGAAAAACTGTTTTTT
TRBV10-1	NA	TRBD2	TRBJ2-1	CASSGQLAAGNNEQFF	TGCGCCAGCAGTGGTCAACTAGCGGCGGGAAACAATGAGCAGTTCTTC
TRBV6-1	NA	NA	TRBJ1-1	CASSEAWVLGTEAFF	TGTGCCAGCAGTGAAGCCTGGGTGCTAGGCACTGAAGCTTTCTTT
TRBV25-1	NA	NA	TRBJ1-2	CASSHRENYGYTF	TGTGCCAGCAGTCACAGGGAAAACTATGGCTACACCTTC
TRBV5-1	NA	NA	TRBJ2-5	CASSLAVSGETQYF	TGCGCCAGCAGCTTGGCCGTTAGCGGAGAGACCCAGTACTTC
TRBV7-9	once	NA	TRBJ2-3	CASRPPARQEITSTDTQYF	TGTGCCAGCAGACCCCCCGCTCGACAGGAGATAACTAGCACAGATACGCAGTATTTT
TRBV6-4	NA	NA	TRBJ2-1	CASSGLRSGEQFF	TGTGCCAGCAGTGGTCTCCGGTCGGGTGAGCAGTTCTTC
TRBV4-2	NA	NA	TRBJ1-1	CASSQDYGDVEAFF	TGTGCCAGCAGCCAAGACTACGGGGATGTTGAAGCTTTCTTT
TRBV6-6	once	NA	TRBJ1-4	CASSYSGQGTNEKLFF	TGTGCCAGCAGTTACTCAGGGCAGGGAACGAATGAAAAACTGTTTTTT
TRBV5-6	NA	NA	TRBJ1-2	CASSLIGDGYTF	TGTGCCAGCAGCTTGATAGGGGATGGCTACACCTTC
TRBV30	NA	NA	TRBJ1-3	CAWRAGPLSGNTIYF	TGTGCCTGGAGGGCGGGGCCTTTGTCTGGAAACACCATATATTTT
TRBV11-3	NA	TRBD1	TRBJ2-3	CASSRRGQGATDTQYF	TGTGCCAGCAGCCGCCGGGGACAGGGGGCAACAGATACGCAGTATTTT
TRBV7-9	once	TRBD1	TRBJ1-4	CASSLGTGHEKLFF	TGTGCCAGCAGCCTCGGGACAGGGCATGAAAAACTGTTTTTT
TRBV10-3	NA	NA	TRBJ2-7	CAIAAQMNYEQYF	TGTGCCATCGCCGCCCAGATGAACTACGAGCAGTACTTC
TRBV12-5	NA	TRBD1	TRBJ2-5	CASGLTGGLETQYF	TGTGCTAGTGGTTTGACAGGGGGCCTGGAGACCCAGTACTTC
TRBV29-1	NA	NA	TRBJ2-3	CSVEGAVTDTQYF	TGCAGCGTTGAAGGGGCAGTCACAGATACGCAGTATTTT
TRBV5-1	NA	TRBD1	TRBJ1-2	CASSLDRGSNYGYTF	TGCGCCAGCAGCTTGGACAGGGGGTCTAACTATGGCTACACCTTC
TRBV18	NA	TRBD1	TRBJ2-6	CASSPGQGSPGANVLTF	TGTGCCAGCTCGCCGGGACAGGGTTCCCCTGGGGCCAACGTCCTGACTTTC
TRBV6-1	NA	NA	TRBJ1-1	CASSAGTSPPTEAFF	TGTGCCAGCAGCGCCGGGACATCCCCCCCAACTGAAGCTTTCTTT
TRBV6-1	NA	NA	TRBJ1-5	CASRDRFPRWAQHF	TGTGCCAGCAGAGACAGGTTTCCGAGGTGGGCCCAGCATTTT
TRBV4-1	once	TRBD2	TRBJ2-1	CASSQDRGREGLFF	TGCGCCAGCAGCCAAGATAGGGGACGGGAGGGCCTCTTCTTC
TRBV4-1	NA	TRBD2	TRBJ2-3	CASSRGLAGDTDTQYF	TGCGCCAGCAGCCGGGGACTAGCGGGCGACACAGATACGCAGTATTTT